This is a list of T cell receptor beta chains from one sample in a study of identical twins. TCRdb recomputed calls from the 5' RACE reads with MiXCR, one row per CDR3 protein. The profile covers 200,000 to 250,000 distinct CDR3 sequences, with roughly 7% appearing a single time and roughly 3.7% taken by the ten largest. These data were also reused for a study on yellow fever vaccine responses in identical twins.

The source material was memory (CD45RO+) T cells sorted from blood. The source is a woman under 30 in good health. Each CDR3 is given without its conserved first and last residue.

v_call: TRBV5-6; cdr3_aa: ASRLGQSYEQY
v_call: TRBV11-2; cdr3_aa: ASTQANGGLGTGELF
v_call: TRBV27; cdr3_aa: ATHSRGPSGGSYEQY
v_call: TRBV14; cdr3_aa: ASSQVKGSSVSYEQY
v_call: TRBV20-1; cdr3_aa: SARKDPGNYEQY
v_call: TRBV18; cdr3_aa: ASSPLGQLQETQY
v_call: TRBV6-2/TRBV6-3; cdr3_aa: ASSYGGPTDTQY
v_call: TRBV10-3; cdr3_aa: AISEGGDNQPQH
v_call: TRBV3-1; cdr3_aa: ASSQDWRENQETQY
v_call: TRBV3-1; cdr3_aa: ASSLRLAGGPDTQY
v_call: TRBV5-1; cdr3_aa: ASSVGGTGGTGELF